This T cell receptor beta chain originates from a study of CD4+ T cells in melanoma. Note on this clone: What it binds is not known.

Here immunoSEQ multiplex PCR was the method, and the copy in TCRdb shows in-frame clones only, minus some. The sample yields 20,000 to 25,000 clones, roughly 82% seen once. Findings and limits, study-wide: Diverse differentiation states were reported for melanoma neoantigen-specific CD4+ T cells.

The V gene's germline CDR1 is MNHNY and CDR2 SVGAGI (reference sequence). The CDR3 has 14 amino acids. V was shortened by 7 bases and J by 2 bases, with 15 bases between the two germline ends. The receptor was derived from a human donor with melanoma. V usage is TRBV6-6 and J usage is TRBJ2-7; no firm D call. The specimen was cells from a culture (not recorded whether cultured in vitro). DNA for the CDR3: TGTGCCAGCACTCCAGCACGAGGCGCCTACGAGCAGTACTTC. Protein sequence: CASTPARGAYEQYF.